The rows below give T cell receptor beta chains drawn from one sample of a study of blood T cell repertoires in COVID-19. The protocol was immunoSEQ multiplex PCR, while the TCRdb copy is restricted to in-frame clones and leaves out a portion. Among roughly 400,000 clones listed, approximately 91% were seen once. Sample: PBMCs or T cells enriched from blood (not recorded which). The receptors were gathered from a woman aged 18 to 35 who had been exposed to COVID-19. Both conserved end residues are part of each CDR3. The D gene is left open where the match is weak. Size values are once, few and many counts, or a class for expanded clones, and some rows have none.

d_gene	j_gene	abundance	v_gene	CDR3aa	CDR3nt
NA	TRBJ1-6	NA	TRBV7-8	CASSLEAYSPLHF	TGTGCCAGCAGCTTAGAAGCTTATTCACCCCTCCACTTT
TRBD2	TRBJ2-7	NA	TRBV6-5	CASSWGGRGSYEQYF	TGTGCCAGCAGTTGGGGCGGGAGGGGGTCCTACGAGCAGTACTTC
NA	TRBJ1-2	NA	TRBV5-4	CASSLGGAANYGYTF	TGTGCCAGCAGCTTGGGTGGGGCGGCTAACTATGGCTACACCTTC
NA	TRBJ1-2	few	TRBV27	CASSLTGYYYGYTF	TGTGCCAGCAGTTTGACAGGTTATTACTATGGCTACACCTTC
NA	TRBJ2-5	NA	TRBV7-2	CASSLGAVKETQYF	TGTGCCAGCAGCTTAGGCGCGGTCAAAGAGACCCAGTACTTC
TRBD2	TRBJ2-7	NA	TRBV2	CASSEQGPTSGEQYF	TGTGCCAGCAGTGAACAGGGCCCAACTAGCGGCGAGCAGTACTTC
NA	TRBJ2-7	NA	TRBV3-1/TRBV3-2	CASSQGTVTYEQYF	TGTGCCAGCAGCCAAGGGACAGTGACCTACGAGCAGTACTTC
NA	TRBJ2-7	few	TRBV19	CASRSRDKASYEQYF	TGTGCCAGTAGATCGAGGGACAAGGCCTCCTACGAGCAGTACTTC
TRBD2	TRBJ2-3	NA	TRBV4-3	CASSQEPGLADTSTDTQYF	TGCGCCAGCAGCCAAGAACCGGGACTAGCGGATACTAGCACAGATACGCAGTATTTT
TRBD2	TRBJ2-5	NA	TRBV7-2	CASSLEWLAGGIMETQYF	TGTGCCAGCAGCTTAGAGTGGCTAGCGGGGGGTATAATGGAGACCCAGTACTTC
NA	TRBJ2-1	NA	TRBV5-1	CASTPASGPYNEQFF	TGCGCCAGCACCCCTGCAAGCGGACCCTACAATGAGCAGTTCTTC
NA	TRBJ2-7	NA	TRBV13	CASSAGPGYEQYF	TGTGCCAGCAGCGCGGGACCGGGATACGAGCAGTACTTC
NA	TRBJ2-2	once	TRBV28	CASSLAGNTGELFF	TGTGCCAGCAGTTTGGCGGGTAACACCGGGGAGCTGTTTTTT
NA	TRBJ1-1	NA	TRBV6-2/TRBV6-3	CASSYTLLGETEAFF	TGTGCCAGCAGTTACACCCTCTTGGGCGAGACTGAAGCTTTCTTT
NA	TRBJ2-5	NA	TRBV11-2	CASSQKLDSQETQYF	TGTGCCAGCAGCCAGAAGCTGGACAGTCAAGAGACCCAGTACTTC
NA	TRBJ1-3	NA	TRBV19	CATYEGSSGNTIYF	TGTGCCACCTACGAGGGCAGCTCTGGAAACACCATATATTTT